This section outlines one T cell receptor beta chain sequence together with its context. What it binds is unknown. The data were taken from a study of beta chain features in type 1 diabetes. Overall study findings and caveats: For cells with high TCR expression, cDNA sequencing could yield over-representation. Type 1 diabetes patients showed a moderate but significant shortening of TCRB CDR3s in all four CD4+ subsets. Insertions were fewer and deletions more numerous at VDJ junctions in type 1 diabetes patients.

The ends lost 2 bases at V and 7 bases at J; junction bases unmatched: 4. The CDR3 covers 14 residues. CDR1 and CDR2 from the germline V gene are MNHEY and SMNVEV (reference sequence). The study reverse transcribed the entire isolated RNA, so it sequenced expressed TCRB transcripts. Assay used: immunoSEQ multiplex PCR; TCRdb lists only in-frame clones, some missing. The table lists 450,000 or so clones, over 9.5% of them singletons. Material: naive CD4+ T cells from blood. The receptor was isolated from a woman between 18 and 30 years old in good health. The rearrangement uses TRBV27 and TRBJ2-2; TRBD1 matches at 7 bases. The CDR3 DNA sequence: TGTGCCAGCAGTTTAAAGACAGGGATCGGGGAGCTGTTTTTT. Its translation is CASSLKTGIGELFF.